This T cell receptor beta chain was identified during a study of shared clonotypes between healthy human individuals. Roughly 30,000 T cell genomes (about 210 ng DNA) went into each sorted-subset replicate. Some clones are missing from TCRdb's copy, which holds only in-frame ones; the method was immunoSEQ multiplex PCR. Of some 700,000 clones listed, 90% are singletons. The sample was memory CD8+ T cells from PBMCs. Subset defined: CD45RO+ cells pooled with CCR7-negative TemRA cells. This receptor was obtained from a man younger than 35 in good health. Some clones in this sample may be carry-over from other donors' samples.

The CDR3 protein is CASSLTSRAYGYTF. For the CDR3, the DNA is TGTGCCAGCAGCCTCACTTCCCGGGCCTATGGCTACACCTTC. V usage is TRBV28 and J usage is TRBJ1-2; D is ambiguous. The V end was cut by 6 bases, the J end by 4 bases, with 15 bases between. CDR3 size: 14 residues. CDR1 is MDHEN, CDR2 SYDVKM, per germline.